This T cell receptor beta chain emerged from a study of somatic mutations in cytotoxic T cells in rheumatoid arthritis. This clone was detected only once. Its antigen is still unknown. Broader study findings: CD8+ clonality rose with age in rheumatoid arthritis patients, not healthy controls.

Germline-derived CDR1 and CDR2 are MNHEY and SMNVEV (reference sequence). The ends lost 3 bases at V and 4 bases at J; junction bases unmatched: 2. The CDR3 totals 16 residues. Data came from immunoSEQ multiplex PCR; TCRdb stores just in-frame clones and leaves some out. The profile shows about 12,000 clones, over 80% of them singletons. This TCR was sampled from a woman in her fifties or sixties in good health. The rearrangement joins TRBV27 to TRBJ2-1; TRBD2 matches 14 bases. Sequenced sample: CD8+ T cells sorted from blood. DNA of the CDR3: TGTGCCAGCAGTTTGGGACTAGCGGGGGTATACAATGAGCAGTTCTTC. It codes for CASSLGLAGVYNEQFF.